The sequence of this T cell receptor beta chain was determined in a study of cytomegalovirus exposure and HLA in healthy donors. Study-wide context: Among about 380 genotyped donors, 80% to 90% fell in the Caucasian-associated ancestry cluster.

On this clone itself: Antigen unknown.

The CDR3 is 14 residues long. Germline V lookup: CDR1 SGHTA, CDR2 FQGNSA. V lost 1 base and J 5 bases, leaving 11 bases between the germline ends. Use of 60 Vbeta and 13 Jbeta primers characterized the PCR. Data came from immunoSEQ multiplex PCR; TCRdb stores just in-frame clones and leaves some out. The sample has about 97,000 clones; 76% are singletons. General study findings and limits: In the analysis, some V segments, TRBV6-2 and TRBV6-3 included, were excluded as indistinguishable. Being productive about 87% or about 30% of the time was typical of most TCR beta V segments in an earlier analysis. Associated with cytomegalovirus, according to the listing, were fewer than 200 TCR beta chains.

Material for sequencing was PBMCs. The V gene is TRBV7-2, the J gene TRBJ1-2, with D perhaps TRBD1 (5 bases). This clonotype was obtained from a man aged 35 to 55 in good health and CMV-seronegative. CDR3 sequence (DNA): TGTGCCAGCAGCTTAGAAGGGGTGGGATATGGCTACACCTTC. This codes for CASSLEGVGYGYTF.